Listed below are T cell receptor beta chains from one sample, sequenced in a study of blood T cell repertoires in COVID-19. Here immunoSEQ multiplex PCR was the method, and the copy in TCRdb shows in-frame clones only, minus some. Here the sample spans around 470,000 clones, approximately 89% being singletons. The sequencing input was peripheral blood. Receptor source: a man aged 18-30 years with COVID-19, enrolled during active disease. Each CDR3 is given with its conserved first and last residue. The D gene is left open where the match is weak. Size values are once, few and many counts, or a class for expanded clones, and some rows have none.

V: TRBV30
J: TRBJ1-1
size: .
D: .
CDR3: CAWSPGNTEAFF
DNA: TGTGCCTGGAGTCCAGGGAACACTGAAGCTTTCTTT

V: TRBV9
J: TRBJ2-2
size: .
D: TRBD1
CDR3: CASSETGAGTGELFF
DNA: TGTGCCAGCAGCGAAACAGGGGCCGGCACCGGGGAGCTGTTTTTT

V: TRBV11-2
J: TRBJ2-1
size: .
D: .
CDR3: CASKRESYNEQFF
DNA: TGTGCCAGCAAACGGGAGTCCTACAATGAGCAGTTCTTC

V: TRBV16
J: TRBJ1-3
size: .
D: .
CDR3: CASSPAAGGGGNTIYF
DNA: TGTGCCAGCAGCCCTGCCGCCGGGGGAGGTGGAAACACCATATATTTT

V: TRBV7-3
J: TRBJ2-5
size: .
D: .
CDR3: CASSPTTNPETQYF
DNA: TGTGCCAGCAGCCCCACTACCAACCCGGAGACCCAGTACTTC

V: TRBV3-1/TRBV3-2
J: TRBJ2-7
size: few
D: .
CDR3: CASSPRGRGQYF
DNA: TGTGCCAGCAGCCCTCGAGGCCGGGGGCAGTACTTC

V: TRBV18
J: TRBJ2-3
size: .
D: TRBD2
CDR3: CASSPGLAGLTDTQYF
DNA: TGTGCCAGCTCACCGGGACTAGCGGGGCTCACAGATACGCAGTATTTT

V: TRBV19
J: TRBJ2-5
size: .
D: .
CDR3: CASSLKLQVPGGTQYF
DNA: TGTGCCAGTAGTTTGAAACTCCAGGTTCCCGGGGGGACCCAGTACTTC

V: TRBV18
J: TRBJ1-1
size: .
D: TRBD1
CDR3: CASSPGQAENTEAFF
DNA: TGTGCCAGCTCACCCGGACAGGCCGAGAACACTGAAGCTTTCTTT

V: TRBV11-3
J: TRBJ1-6
size: .
D: TRBD1
CDR3: CASSLDGTANSPLHF
DNA: TGTGCCAGCAGCTTAGACGGGACAGCTAATTCACCCCTCCACTTT

V: TRBV27
J: TRBJ1-4
size: .
D: .
CDR3: CASSVDHRVEKLFF
DNA: TGTGCCAGCAGTGTCGACCACAGGGTTGAAAAACTGTTTTTT

V: TRBV5-6
J: TRBJ1-5
size: few
D: .
CDR3: CASSAGINQPQHF
DNA: TGTGCCAGCAGCGCGGGGATCAATCAGCCCCAGCATTTT

V: TRBV15
J: TRBJ2-1
size: .
D: .
CDR3: CATGESDEQFF
DNA: TGTGCCACCGGAGAGAGCGATGAGCAGTTCTTC

V: TRBV5-1
J: TRBJ1-1
size: .
D: .
CDR3: CASSLENMNTEAFF
DNA: TGCGCCAGCAGCTTGGAGAACATGAACACTGAAGCTTTCTTT

V: TRBV2
J: TRBJ1-2
size: few
D: .
CDR3: CASSEVGNYGYTF
DNA: TGTGCCAGCAGTGAGGTCGGGAACTATGGCTACACCTTC

V: TRBV12-3/TRBV12-4
J: TRBJ2-7
size: .
D: .
CDR3: CASSYAGEQYF
DNA: TGTGCCAGCAGTTATGCCGGGGAGCAGTACTTC

V: TRBV6-4
J: TRBJ2-1
size: .
D: .
CDR3: CASRRDTEWFHEQFF
DNA: TGTGCCAGCAGACGGGACACCGAATGGTTCCATGAGCAGTTCTTC

V: TRBV5-4
J: TRBJ2-2
size: once
D: .
CDR3: CASSLRNRGTGELFF
DNA: TGTGCCAGCAGCTTGCGGAACCGAGGCACCGGGGAGCTGTTTTTT